Listed below are T cell receptor beta chains from one sample, sequenced in a study of radiotherapy plus CTLA-4 blockade in lung cancer. The assay was immunoSEQ multiplex PCR, and TCRdb's table has in-frame clones only and misses some. This table holds approximately 50,000 clones, roughly four fifths found once. Sequencing used peripheral blood, obtained from a patient treated with radiotherapy plus ipilimumab. Receptors were obtained from a human donor with non-small cell lung cancer whose response to radiotherapy plus ipilimumab could not be evaluated. The CDR3 runs from the conserved cysteine through the conserved F or W. A D gene is named only where the DNA matches it firmly. Clone size is not always given. Where it is, it says once, few, many or a class for expanded clones.

V gene: TRBV6-5
clone size: once
D gene: TRBD2
J gene: TRBJ2-7
CDR3 protein: CASSSGRASEQYF
CDR3 DNA: TGTGCCAGCAGTAGCGGGAGGGCCAGTGAGCAGTACTTC

V gene: TRBV7-2
clone size: NA
D gene: NA
J gene: TRBJ1-1
CDR3 protein: CASSSRRDGNTEAFF
CDR3 DNA: TGTGCCAGCAGCTCCCGCAGGGATGGGAACACTGAAGCTTTCTTT

V gene: TRBV7-8
clone size: NA
D gene: TRBD1
J gene: TRBJ1-1
CDR3 protein: CASSPKHLGQGNMEAFF
CDR3 DNA: TGTGCCAGCAGCCCCAAGCACCTCGGACAGGGTAATATGGAAGCTTTCTTT

V gene: TRBV7-9
clone size: NA
D gene: TRBD1
J gene: TRBJ1-6
CDR3 protein: CASTSPGDSNNSPLHF
CDR3 DNA: TGTGCCAGCACCTCACCCGGGGACAGCAATAATTCACCCCTCCACTTT

V gene: TRBV7-2
clone size: once
D gene: NA
J gene: TRBJ2-2
CDR3 protein: CASTTGDTGELFF
CDR3 DNA: TGTGCCAGCACCACGGGGGACACCGGGGAGCTGTTTTTT

V gene: TRBV5-6
clone size: NA
D gene: TRBD1
J gene: TRBJ1-5
CDR3 protein: CASSAVGTGGNQPQHF
CDR3 DNA: TGTGCCAGCAGCGCGGTGGGGACAGGGGGCAATCAGCCCCAGCATTTT

V gene: TRBV30
clone size: NA
D gene: NA
J gene: TRBJ2-7
CDR3 protein: CAWMVVRAGEQYF
CDR3 DNA: TGTGCCTGGATGGTCGTCAGGGCTGGAGAGCAGTACTTC

V gene: TRBV5-4
clone size: NA
D gene: NA
J gene: TRBJ2-2
CDR3 protein: CASSFYLNTGELFF
CDR3 DNA: TGTGCCAGCAGCTTTTACTTGAACACCGGGGAGCTGTTTTTT

V gene: TRBV19
clone size: NA
D gene: NA
J gene: TRBJ2-2
CDR3 protein: CASSISVGELFF
CDR3 DNA: TGTGCCAGTAGTATTTCGGTCGGGGAGCTGTTTTTT

V gene: TRBV4-3
clone size: NA
D gene: TRBD2
J gene: TRBJ2-7
CDR3 protein: CASSQDERGGLEQYF
CDR3 DNA: TGCGCCAGCAGCCAAGATGAACGGGGGGGCCTCGAGCAGTACTTC

V gene: TRBV29-1
clone size: NA
D gene: TRBD1
J gene: TRBJ2-7
CDR3 protein: CSGTGLYEQYF
CDR3 DNA: TGCAGCGGGACAGGGCTCTACGAGCAGTACTTC

V gene: TRBV20-1
clone size: once
D gene: NA
J gene: TRBJ1-1
CDR3 protein: CSVVRGYEAFF
CDR3 DNA: TGCAGTGTTGTTAGGGGGTATGAAGCTTTCTTT

V gene: TRBV27
clone size: NA
D gene: TRBD2
J gene: TRBJ2-7
CDR3 protein: CASRTSGGYEQYF
CDR3 DNA: TGTGCCAGCAGGACTAGCGGGGGGTACGAGCAGTACTTC

V gene: TRBV14
clone size: once
D gene: NA
J gene: TRBJ1-2
CDR3 protein: CASSQVGGANYGYTF
CDR3 DNA: TGTGCCAGCAGCCAAGTTGGAGGGGCTAACTATGGCTACACCTTC

V gene: TRBV4-3
clone size: NA
D gene: TRBD1
J gene: TRBJ2-1
CDR3 protein: CASSSRTGDEQFF
CDR3 DNA: TGCGCCAGCAGCTCCCGGACAGGGGATGAGCAGTTCTTC

V gene: TRBV5-1
clone size: NA
D gene: NA
J gene: TRBJ1-1
CDR3 protein: CASSVDSGKAFF
CDR3 DNA: TGCGCCAGCAGCGTAGACTCAGGGAAAGCTTTCTTT

V gene: TRBV28
clone size: NA
D gene: TRBD1
J gene: TRBJ1-2
CDR3 protein: CASRPPTGGNYGYTF
CDR3 DNA: TGTGCCAGCAGACCACCGACAGGGGGCAACTATGGCTACACCTTC

V gene: TRBV6-5
clone size: once
D gene: NA
J gene: TRBJ2-2
CDR3 protein: CASSYQLDTYTGELFF
CDR3 DNA: TGTGCCAGCAGTTACCAACTGGACACCTACACCGGGGAGCTGTTTTTT

V gene: TRBV19
clone size: few
D gene: TRBD1
J gene: TRBJ1-1
CDR3 protein: CASTAYGQGYMNTEAFF
CDR3 DNA: TGTGCCAGTACCGCCTACGGACAGGGGTATATGAACACTGAAGCTTTCTTT

V gene: TRBV6-6
clone size: NA
D gene: TRBD1
J gene: TRBJ2-7
CDR3 protein: CASSYSQGASEQYF
CDR3 DNA: TGTGCCAGCAGTTACTCGCAGGGGGCGAGCGAGCAGTACTTC

V gene: TRBV5-6
clone size: NA
D gene: TRBD2
J gene: TRBJ2-3
CDR3 protein: CASSFSGGAEDTQYF
CDR3 DNA: TGTGCCAGCAGCTTTAGCGGGGGGGCAGAAGATACGCAGTATTTT

V gene: TRBV11-2
clone size: NA
D gene: NA
J gene: TRBJ1-6
CDR3 protein: CASSLEGNYNLPLHF
CDR3 DNA: TGTGCCAGCAGCTTGGAGGGGAACTATAATTTACCCCTCCACTTT

V gene: TRBV27
clone size: NA
D gene: TRBD1
J gene: TRBJ1-6
CDR3 protein: CASSEQGPNSPLHF
CDR3 DNA: TGTGCCAGCAGTGAACAGGGGCCCAATTCACCCCTCCACTTT

V gene: TRBV5-1
clone size: NA
D gene: NA
J gene: TRBJ1-1
CDR3 protein: CASSLVRGAGTEAFF
CDR3 DNA: TGCGCCAGCAGCTTGGTGCGGGGGGCTGGGACTGAAGCTTTCTTT

V gene: TRBV4-3
clone size: NA
D gene: TRBD2
J gene: TRBJ2-2
CDR3 protein: CASSQEIAGGGELFF
CDR3 DNA: TGCGCCAGCAGCCAAGAAATAGCGGGAGGCGGGGAGCTGTTTTTT

V gene: TRBV7-2
clone size: NA
D gene: TRBD1
J gene: TRBJ1-5
CDR3 protein: CASSPTGGAYQPQHF
CDR3 DNA: TGTGCCAGCAGCCCAACAGGGGGCGCGTATCAGCCCCAGCATTTT

V gene: TRBV4-3
clone size: NA
D gene: NA
J gene: TRBJ2-7
CDR3 protein: CASSQVVLAGAVGEQYF
CDR3 DNA: TGCGCCAGCAGCCAAGTGGTCCTGGCGGGTGCCGTTGGCGAGCAGTACTTC

V gene: TRBV4-1
clone size: NA
D gene: NA
J gene: TRBJ1-2
CDR3 protein: CASSRIGGRGARENYGYTF
CDR3 DNA: TGCGCCAGCAGCAGGATTGGGGGCAGGGGTGCTCGCGAAAACTATGGCTACACCTTC

V gene: TRBV28
clone size: once
D gene: NA
J gene: TRBJ2-5
CDR3 protein: CASSLGSRPETQYF
CDR3 DNA: TGTGCCAGCAGTTTAGGCTCTAGACCGGAGACCCAGTACTTC

V gene: TRBV7-9
clone size: once
D gene: NA
J gene: TRBJ2-1
CDR3 protein: CASSSLAAGRDEQFF
CDR3 DNA: TGTGCCAGCAGCTCTTTAGCGGCTGGTAGGGATGAGCAGTTCTTC

V gene: TRBV19
clone size: few
D gene: TRBD1
J gene: TRBJ2-5
CDR3 protein: CASSIEDRGSETQYF
CDR3 DNA: TGTGCCAGTAGTATCGAGGACAGGGGTTCTGAGACCCAGTACTTC

V gene: TRBV18
clone size: NA
D gene: TRBD1
J gene: TRBJ2-1
CDR3 protein: CASSPGTGVDEQFF
CDR3 DNA: TGTGCCAGCTCACCAGGGACAGGGGTCGACGAGCAGTTCTTC

V gene: TRBV19
clone size: NA
D gene: NA
J gene: TRBJ2-7
CDR3 protein: CASSIVQGISYEQYF
CDR3 DNA: TGTGCCAGTAGTATAGTCCAGGGAATCTCCTACGAGCAGTACTTC

V gene: TRBV29-1
clone size: NA
D gene: NA
J gene: TRBJ2-7
CDR3 protein: CSVMDSDRYEQYF
CDR3 DNA: TGCAGCGTTATGGACTCGGACCGCTACGAGCAGTACTTC

V gene: TRBV7-7
clone size: NA
D gene: TRBD1
J gene: TRBJ2-3
CDR3 protein: CASSSGQGMVADTQYF
CDR3 DNA: TGTGCCAGCAGCTCCGGACAGGGCATGGTGGCAGATACGCAGTATTTT

V gene: TRBV7-9
clone size: NA
D gene: TRBD1
J gene: TRBJ2-5
CDR3 protein: CASSLGTGGSQGYQETQYF
CDR3 DNA: TGTGCCAGCAGCTTAGGGACAGGGGGCAGTCAGGGGTACCAAGAGACCCAGTACTTC

V gene: TRBV7-2
clone size: NA
D gene: NA
J gene: TRBJ2-1
CDR3 protein: CASSLVQRYEQFF
CDR3 DNA: TGTGCCAGCAGCTTAGTGCAGCGGTATGAGCAGTTCTTC

V gene: TRBV7-9
clone size: NA
D gene: NA
J gene: TRBJ2-7
CDR3 protein: CASSPTLTSRVEQYF
CDR3 DNA: TGTGCCAGCAGCCCAACGCTGACCTCACGGGTCGAGCAGTACTTC

V gene: TRBV5-1
clone size: NA
D gene: TRBD2
J gene: TRBJ2-6
CDR3 protein: CASGGGLTGANVLTF
CDR3 DNA: TGCGCCAGCGGGGGGGGGTTAACTGGGGCCAACGTCCTGACTTTC

V gene: TRBV6-5
clone size: NA
D gene: TRBD1
J gene: TRBJ1-2
CDR3 protein: CASRGQGPLFYGYTF
CDR3 DNA: TGTGCCAGCAGAGGACAGGGCCCTCTATTCTATGGCTACACCTTC

V gene: TRBV10-1
clone size: NA
D gene: TRBD1
J gene: TRBJ1-1
CDR3 protein: CASSTGQGRGTEAFF
CDR3 DNA: TGCGCCAGCAGCACGGGACAGGGACGAGGCACTGAAGCTTTCTTT

V gene: TRBV2
clone size: NA
D gene: NA
J gene: TRBJ1-2
CDR3 protein: CASSVRQRNNYGYTF
CDR3 DNA: TGTGCCAGCAGTGTTCGGCAGAGGAATAACTATGGCTACACCTTC

V gene: TRBV19
clone size: NA
D gene: TRBD2
J gene: TRBJ2-1
CDR3 protein: CASSMMASGGHEQFF
CDR3 DNA: TGTGCCAGTAGTATGATGGCTAGCGGGGGCCATGAGCAGTTCTTC

V gene: TRBV9
clone size: NA
D gene: TRBD1
J gene: TRBJ2-1
CDR3 protein: CASSVGGTGLNEQFF
CDR3 DNA: TGTGCCAGCAGCGTAGGGGGGACAGGGCTCAATGAGCAGTTCTTC

V gene: TRBV5-1
clone size: NA
D gene: NA
J gene: TRBJ1-1
CDR3 protein: CASSLIGGSITEAFF
CDR3 DNA: TGCGCCAGCAGCTTGATCGGCGGTTCAATCACTGAAGCTTTCTTT

V gene: TRBV5-8
clone size: few
D gene: TRBD1
J gene: TRBJ1-5
CDR3 protein: CASSFNRGSNQPQHF
CDR3 DNA: TGTGCCAGCAGCTTCAACAGGGGAAGCAATCAGCCCCAGCATTTT

V gene: TRBV5-4
clone size: NA
D gene: NA
J gene: TRBJ1-6
CDR3 protein: CASSGEQESSYNSPLHF
CDR3 DNA: TGTGCCAGCAGCGGCGAACAGGAGAGCTCCTATAATTCACCCCTCCACTTT

V gene: TRBV27
clone size: NA
D gene: NA
J gene: TRBJ1-1
CDR3 protein: CASSLLSGRNTEAFF
CDR3 DNA: TGTGCCAGCAGTTTACTTTCCGGGAGGAACACTGAAGCTTTCTTT

V gene: TRBV5-1
clone size: NA
D gene: TRBD2
J gene: TRBJ2-5
CDR3 protein: CASSSGTSGGGTQYF
CDR3 DNA: TGCGCCAGCAGCTCGGGGACTAGCGGGGGCGGGACCCAGTACTTC

V gene: TRBV7-9
clone size: few
D gene: NA
J gene: TRBJ1-3
CDR3 protein: CASSPPVEDTIYF
CDR3 DNA: TGTGCCAGCAGCCCCCCCGTAGAAGACACCATATATTTT

V gene: TRBV5-1
clone size: NA
D gene: NA
J gene: TRBJ2-5
CDR3 protein: CASSRTGAQETQYF
CDR3 DNA: TGCGCCAGCAGCCGTACGGGAGCTCAAGAGACCCAGTACTTC